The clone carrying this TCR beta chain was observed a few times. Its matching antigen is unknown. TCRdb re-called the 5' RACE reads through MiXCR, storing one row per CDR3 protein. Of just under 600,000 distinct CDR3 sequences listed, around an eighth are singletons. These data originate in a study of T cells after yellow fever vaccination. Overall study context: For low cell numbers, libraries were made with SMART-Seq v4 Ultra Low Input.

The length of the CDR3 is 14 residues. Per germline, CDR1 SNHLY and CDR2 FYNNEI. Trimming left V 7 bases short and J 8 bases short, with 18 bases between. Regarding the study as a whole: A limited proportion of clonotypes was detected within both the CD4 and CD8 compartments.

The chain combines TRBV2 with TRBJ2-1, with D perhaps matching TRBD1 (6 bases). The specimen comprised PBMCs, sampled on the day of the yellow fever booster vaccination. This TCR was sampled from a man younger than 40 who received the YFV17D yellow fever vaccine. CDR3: CASTDRRSADEQFF. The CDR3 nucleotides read TGTGCCAGCACCGACAGGCGAAGCGCGGATGAGCAGTTCTTC.